This T cell receptor beta chain stems from a study of blood T cell repertoires in COVID-19. In the study overall: There were acute and convalescent COVID-19 samples, and they came from the United States, Italy and Spain.

The assay was immunoSEQ multiplex PCR, and TCRdb's table has in-frame clones only and misses some. Among 150,000 to 200,000 clones, around nine tenths were seen once, and the ten largest hold roughly 0.82%. Two negative PCRs, clearance, or symptom resolution had been documented for recovered Cohort 3 donors. The origin of this receptor is a woman aged 18-35 years who had recovered from COVID-19. What was sequenced was PBMCs or T cells enriched from blood (not recorded which).

The CDR3 sequence: CASSWTTIQGAYNYGYTF. The CDR3 nucleotides read TGTGCCAGCAGTTGGACTACGATCCAGGGGGCTTATAACTATGGCTACACCTTC. This chain connects TRBV28 to TRBJ1-2, with 8 nucleotides matching TRBD1. The CDR3 contains 18 residues. Germline V CDR1 and CDR2: MDHEN, SYDVKM. Trimming took 4 bases from V and 1 from J; bases not matched to a gene: 14.